These 9 T cell receptor beta chains originate from one sample sequenced in a study of shared clonotypes between healthy human individuals. The repertoire was sequenced with immunoSEQ multiplex PCR; TCRdb's copy has only in-frame clones and lacks some. The data show 500,000 to 550,000 clones, roughly 95% seen once. The sequencing input was naive CD4+ T cells sorted from blood. The sample's subset: CD45RA+ positively selected. The receptors come from a woman in her twenties or thirties in good health.

This chain joins TRBV5-4 and TRBJ2-7; D possibly uses TRBD1 or TRBD2 (5 bases each). Germline V gives CDR1 SGHNT, CDR2 YYREEE (reference sequence). V lost 0 bases and J 2 bases, leaving 15 bases between the germline ends. There are 16 residues in the CDR3. CDR3 DNA sequence: TGTGCCAGCAGCTTGGGAGGTGCGAGGGGCCCCTACGAGCAGTACTTC. Protein: CASSLGGARGPYEQYF.

This clone appeared once. The rearrangement joins TRBV23-1 to TRBJ1-1, with TRBD1 as a possible D gene (6 bases). TRBV23-1 is flagged as an ORF with uncertain function. With 6 bases removed from V and 6 bases from J, the gap between germline ends came to 8 bases. CDR3 length: 11 amino acids. Here the CDR3 DNA reads TGCGCCAGCAGGCGGACAGCTGAAGCTTTCTTT. Amino acids: CASRRTAEAFF.

The chain links TRBV5-1 to TRBJ2-7; possibly TRBD1 or TRBD2 for D (6 bases each). Looked up from germline, CDR1 is SGHRS and CDR2 is YFSETQ. V shed 0 bases and J shed 6 bases, with 22 bases lying between them. The CDR3 is made up of 17 amino acids. The CDR3, as DNA: TGCGCCAGCAGCTTGGGTCTGGGGGCTAGCGCCAAGGGCGAGCAGTACTTC. It codes for CASSLGLGASAKGEQYF.

The chain carries TRBV15 and TRBJ2-5, with D possibly TRBD2 on 6 matching bases. The closer fit of TRBJ2-7 to the DNA end suggests the J call may be wrong. The germline V gene encodes CDR1 LNHNV and CDR2 YYDKDF (reference sequence). This CDR3 is 16 amino acids long. CDR3 in amino acids: CATSRLGKAGDYEQYF. DNA for the CDR3: TGTGCCACCAGCAGGTTGGGGAAAGCGGGTGACTACGAGCAGTACTTC.

The chain joins TRBV19 to TRBJ1-5; D is ambiguous. Per germline, CDR1 LNHDA and CDR2 SQIVND (reference sequence). The CDR3 totals 13 residues. V was pared by 3 bases and J by 5 bases, with 8 bases between. The CDR3 region is CASSMAEYQPQHF. The CDR3 region has the DNA TGTGCCAGTAGTATGGCCGAATATCAGCCCCAGCATTTT.

The chain uses TRBV2 and TRBJ2-7, with D unclear. Trimming stripped 4 bases from V and 2 bases from J, with 12 bases between. The CDR3 contains 14 residues. The V gene's germline CDR1 is SNHLY and CDR2 FYNNEI. The DNA of the CDR3 is TGTGCCAGCAGTGGGGCAGCCGGTCCCTACGAGCAGTACTTC. Translation gives CASSGAAGPYEQYF.

As concerns this clone: The sample holds other DNA sequences that translate to the same CDR3. The V gene is TRBV5-1, the J gene TRBJ2-2; D not resolved. Trimming took 0 bases from V and 0 from J, leaving 6 bases between them. This CDR3 contains 15 residues. CDR1 and CDR2 (germline): SGHRS, YFSETQ. For the CDR3, the DNA is TGCGCCAGCAGCTTGGGGGGAACGAACACCGGGGAGCTGTTTTTT. It specifies CASSLGGTNTGELFF. Full variable domain (missing parts from reference TRBV5-1 and TRBJ2-2): KAGVTQTPRYLIKTRGQQVTLSCSPISGHRSVSWYQQTPGQGLQFLFEYFSETQRNKGNFPGRFSGRQFSNSRSEMNVSTLELGDSALYLCASSLGGTNTGELFFGEGSRLTVL.

This clone was counted a few times. The same CDR3 is also encoded by other DNA sequences in this sample. The chain carries TRBV6-5 and TRBJ1-2; D is perhaps TRBD1 (6 bases). V was pared by 3 bases and J by 4 bases, with 9 bases between. The CDR3 consists of 13 residues. CDR1 and CDR2 from the germline V gene are MNHEY and SVGAGI. The CDR3 loop is CASSYQGTYGYTF. The CDR3 DNA reads as TGTGCCAGCAGTTATCAGGGGACCTATGGCTACACCTTC.

The J gene is TRBJ1-5, the V gene TRBV2; D gene unclear. Trimming cost V 5 bases and J 2 bases, with 4 bases left between them. There are 12 residues in the CDR3. Germline lookup yields CDR1 SNHLY and CDR2 FYNNEI. The CDR3 sequence: CASSFRNQPQHF. The CDR3, as DNA: TGTGCCAGCAGTTTCCGCAATCAGCCCCAGCATTTT.